This T cell receptor (beta chain) was obtained from a study of T cell repertoires in cytomegalovirus infection. Comment on this clonotype: Its matching antigen is unknown.

MiXCR, applied by TCRdb to the reads, yields one record per CDR3 protein. Here the sample spans about 310,000 distinct CDR3 sequences, roughly 15% being singletons. Trimming removed 11 bases from V and 0 bases from J, with 8 bases in between. This CDR3 comprises 13 residues. CDR1 and CDR2 (germline): MDHEN, SYDVKM. Study conclusions and caveats: Carriage of CMV together with the relevant HLA was identifiable through cumulative public TCR beta family frequency.

Sequencing used PBMCs. V and J are TRBV28 and TRBJ2-6; D remains unclear. This receptor was identified in a human donor in good health (CMV status not recorded). Some clones in this sample may be carry-over from other donors' samples. Here the CDR3 DNA reads TGTGCCTCAGCTGACTCTGGGGCCAACGTCCTGACTTTC. Translation gives CASADSGANVLTF. Complete variable domain (other parts from reference TRBV28 and TRBJ2-6): DVKVTQSSRYLVKRTGEKVFLECVQDMDHENMFWYRQDPGLGLRLIYFSYDVKMKEKGDIPEGYSVSREKKERFSLILESASTNQTSMYLCASADSGANVLTFGAGSRLTVL.